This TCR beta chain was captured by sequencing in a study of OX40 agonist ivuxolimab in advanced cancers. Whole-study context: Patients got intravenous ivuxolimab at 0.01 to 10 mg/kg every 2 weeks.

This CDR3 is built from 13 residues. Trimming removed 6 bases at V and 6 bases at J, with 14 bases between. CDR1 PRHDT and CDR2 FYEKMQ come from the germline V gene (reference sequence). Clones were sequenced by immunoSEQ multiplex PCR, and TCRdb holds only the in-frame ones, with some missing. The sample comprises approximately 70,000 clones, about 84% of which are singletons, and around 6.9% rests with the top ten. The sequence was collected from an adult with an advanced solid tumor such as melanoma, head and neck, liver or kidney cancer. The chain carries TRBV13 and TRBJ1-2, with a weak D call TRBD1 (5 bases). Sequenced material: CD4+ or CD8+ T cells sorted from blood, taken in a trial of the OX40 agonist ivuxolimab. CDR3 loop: CASRGEVRDGYTF. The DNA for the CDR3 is TGTGCCAGCAGAGGGGAGGTGCGAGATGGCTACACCTTC.